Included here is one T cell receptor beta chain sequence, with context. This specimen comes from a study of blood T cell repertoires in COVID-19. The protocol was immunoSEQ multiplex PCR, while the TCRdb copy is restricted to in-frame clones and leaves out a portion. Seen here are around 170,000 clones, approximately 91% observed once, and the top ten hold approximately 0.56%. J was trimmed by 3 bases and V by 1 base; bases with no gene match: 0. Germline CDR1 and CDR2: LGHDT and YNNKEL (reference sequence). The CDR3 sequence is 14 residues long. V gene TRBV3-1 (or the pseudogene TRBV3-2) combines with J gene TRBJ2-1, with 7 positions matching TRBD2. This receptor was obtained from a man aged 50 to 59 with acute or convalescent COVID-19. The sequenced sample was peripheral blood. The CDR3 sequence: CASSQGTSYNEQFF. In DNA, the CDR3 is TGTGCCAGCAGCCAAGGGACTAGCTACAATGAGCAGTTCTTC.